What follows are 27 T cell receptor beta chains derived from one specimen sequenced in a study of CD8 T cells in ankylosing spondylitis. In TCRdb, the 5' RACE reads were re-called with MiXCR into one record per CDR3 protein. The table has 250,000 to 300,000 distinct CDR3 sequences, 20% seen once. Sequenced material: blood, either unsorted or a sorted T cell fraction (not recorded which). The receptors derive from a male donor with ankylosing spondylitis or in good health (not recorded which).

This clonotype has only a few counts. This sequence joins TRBV6-1 and TRBJ1-6; the D is unclear. CDR1 is MNHNS, CDR2 SASEGT, per germline. The CDR3 runs 13 residues. V was shortened by 7 bases and J by 0 bases, with 4 bases between the two germline ends. Here the CDR3 reads CASMSSYNSPLHF. The DNA of the CDR3 is TGTGCCAGCATGAGCTCCTATAATTCACCCCTCCACTTT.

CDR3 sequence: CASSQVLGVTDTQYF. In nucleotides, the CDR3 is TGCGCCAGCAGCCAAGTCCTCGGGGTCACAGATACGCAGTATTTT. The gene calls are TRBV4-1 and TRBJ2-3; possibly TRBD2 for D (5 bases). Looked up from germline, CDR1 is MGHRA and CDR2 is YSYEKL. Trimming stripped 1 base from V and 2 bases from J, with 10 bases between. This CDR3 has 15 amino acids.

V usage is TRBV6-1 and J usage is TRBJ1-6, with TRBD1 as a possible D gene (6 bases). V was cut by 6 bases and J by 8 bases, with 8 bases left in between. This CDR3 spans 12 amino acids. From germline, CDR1 is MNHNS and CDR2 SASEGT. Here the CDR3 reads CASSYRDSPLHF. CDR3 in DNA: TGTGCCAGCAGCTACAGGGATTCACCCCTCCACTTT.

The table lists this clonotype with many counts. This rearrangement joins TRBV25-1 to TRBJ2-3, with 8 nucleotides matching TRBD2. The CDR3 loop spans 16 amino acids. Germline V CDR1 and CDR2: MGHDK, SYGVNS. The V and J ends lost 3 bases and 4 bases, in that order; junction bases with no gene match: 9. CDR3 protein: CASSDTSGGYADTQYF. Written as DNA, the CDR3 is TGTGCCAGCAGTGATACGAGCGGGGGTTACGCAGATACGCAGTATTTT.

This clonotype was seen repeatedly, ten times or more. This chain connects TRBV12-3 or TRBV12-4 to TRBJ2-3; D uncertain. The CDR3 is 14 amino acids. Trimming cost V 5 bases and J 1 base, with 10 bases left between them. CDR3 region: CASSPDRGTDTQYF. Here the CDR3 DNA reads TGTGCCAGCAGTCCCGATAGGGGCACAGATACGCAGTATTTT.

This clonotype was seen more than once but under ten times. The chain is built from TRBV12-3 or TRBV12-4 and TRBJ2-7, with a weak D call TRBD1 (5 bases). The CDR3 runs to 12 residues. Trimming left V 6 bases short and J 10 bases short, with 16 bases between. CDR3 sequence: CASSSAGLGQYV. DNA for the CDR3: TGTGCCAGCAGCTCTGCAGGGTTAGGACAGTACGTC.

This clonotype was found a few times. The J gene is TRBJ1-5, the V gene TRBV20-1; tentatively, D is TRBD1 (5 bases). Germline loops: CDR1 DFQATT, CDR2 SNEGSKA (reference sequence). V was shortened by 0 bases and J by 5 bases, with 11 bases between the two germline ends. The CDR3 runs 14 residues. The CDR3 DNA reads as TGCAGTGCTAGAGATGGGGGGACCTATCAGCCCCAGCATTTT. Residues: CSARDGGTYQPQHF.

There are many counts of this clonotype. V and J are TRBV12-3 or TRBV12-4 and TRBJ1-6; 8 nucleotides align to TRBD1. V lost 5 bases, J lost 7 bases, and 10 bases stayed unmatched. The CDR3 sequence is 16 residues long. The CDR3: CASSTTGTGFNSPLHF. The CDR3 nucleotides read TGTGCCAGCAGTACCACCGGGACAGGCTTCAATTCACCCCTCCACTTT.

This clonotype was seen only a few times. The chain is built from TRBV12-3 or TRBV12-4 and TRBJ2-2; D tentatively reads TRBD1 or TRBD2 (5 bases each). The ends were cut back, 5 bases at V and 4 bases at J, with 14 bases in the middle. The CDR3 spans 15 residues. DNA for the CDR3: TGTGCCAGCAGTCCAACCGGGACGGGCACCGGGGAGCTGTTTTTT. This codes for CASSPTGTGTGELFF.

This clonotype was seen at least ten times. The chain links TRBV29-1 to TRBJ2-1; D unresolved. V lost 5 bases to trimming and J lost 6 bases, with 11 bases between them. The CDR3 is 12 residues long. Per the germline V gene, CDR1 is SQVTM and CDR2 is ANQGSEA. The CDR3, as DNA: TGCAGCGTTTATTGGCAAACCAATGAGCAGTTCTTC. It specifies CSVYWQTNEQFF.

V gene TRBV20-1 combines with J gene TRBJ2-5; unclear D gene. Trimming stripped 6 bases from V and 5 bases from J, with 10 bases between. CDR3 size: 11 residues. Germline assignment: CDR1 DFQATT and CDR2 SNEGSKA (reference sequence). DNA of the CDR3: TGCAGTGCACCGCGACTTGAGACCCAGTACTTC. Translation gives CSAPRLETQYF.

This clonotype was counted a few times. V is TRBV13 and J is TRBJ2-7; D is unclear. Per germline, CDR1 PRHDT and CDR2 FYEKMQ (reference sequence). The CDR3 runs 13 residues. Deletions cut 5 bases from V and 3 bases from J, with 11 bases between. The CDR3 here is CASSSYGIYEQYV. CDR3 nucleotide sequence: TGTGCCAGCAGCAGCTATGGGATCTACGAGCAGTACGTC.

In its sample, this clonotype was seen many times. The chain couples TRBV7-3 to TRBJ2-1, with a weak D call TRBD1 (6 bases). V dropped 5 bases and J dropped 7 bases, with 15 bases sitting between them. CDR1 is SGHTA and CDR2 is FQGTGA in the germline V gene. CDR3 length: 14 amino acids. The DNA for the CDR3 is TGTGCCAGCAGCCCCGCTAGGGGGACAAATGAGCAGTTCTTC. This gives the protein CASSPARGTNEQFF.

In the case of this clonotype: Mismatch with germline at one junction end may stem from a read error. The chain has TRBV4-2 and TRBJ2-5; D is undetermined. Germline assignment: CDR1 LGHNA and CDR2 YNFKEQ. This CDR3 region has 16 residues. The CDR3 region is CVSSQESGRPKETQYF. The CDR3 DNA follows: TGTGTCAGCAGCCAAGAGTCAGGCAGGCCGAAAGAGACCCAGTACTTC.

This clonotype has at least ten counts. The chain combines TRBV29-1 with TRBJ2-1; no definite D call. Germline assignment: CDR1 SQVTM and CDR2 ANQGSEA. V lost 2 bases, J lost 4 bases, and 0 bases lay in between. This CDR3 spans 10 amino acids. The CDR3 sequence is CSVEYNEQFF. The CDR3 bases are TGCAGCGTTGAATACAATGAGCAGTTCTTC.

This clonotype has more than one count but fewer than ten. V usage is TRBV3-1 and J usage is TRBJ2-1; perhaps D is TRBD1 or TRBD2 (5 bases each). The V end lost 2 bases, the J end lost 11 bases, and 7 bases lay between the germline ends. This CDR3 is 11 amino acids long. The V gene's germline CDR1 is LGHDT and CDR2 YNNKEL (reference sequence). This CDR3 is CASSQPGQQFF. The DNA of the CDR3 is TGTGCCAGCAGCCAACCGGGGCAGCAGTTCTTC.

This clonotype has at least ten counts. The chain carries TRBV9 and TRBJ2-2; TRBD1 matches at 11 bases. The CDR3 is made up of 15 amino acids. Trimming at V came to 3 bases and at J to 4 bases, leaving 2 bases not matched to a gene. Germline CDR1 SGDLS, CDR2 YYNGEE. This CDR3 reads CASSADRGRTGELFF. The CDR3 DNA sequence: TGTGCCAGCAGCGCGGACAGGGGGCGCACCGGGGAGCTGTTTTTT.

This clonotype was seen only a few times. The rearrangement joins TRBV20-1 to TRBJ2-7; D remains unclear. Germline lookup yields CDR1 DFQATT and CDR2 SNEGSKA (reference sequence). The CDR3 covers 12 residues. V was shortened by 3 bases and J by 2 bases, with 8 bases between the two germline ends. This chain's CDR3 is CSASDGTYEQYV. The CDR3, as DNA: TGCAGTGCTAGCGACGGTACCTACGAGCAGTACGTC.

This clonotype has just a few counts. This chain links TRBV6-6 with TRBJ1-2; the D is unclear. The CDR3 extends over 13 amino acids. Germline CDR1 MNHNY, CDR2 SVGAGI (reference sequence). The V gene lost 5 bases and the J gene lost 4 bases, with 11 bases spanning the gap. As DNA, the CDR3 is TGTGCCAGCAGTGGGCAGGCATCCTATGGCTACACCTTC. Translation gives CASSGQASYGYTF.

The chain joins TRBV5-1 to TRBJ2-6, with D perhaps matching TRBD1 (6 bases). The CDR3 runs to 15 residues. Germline CDR1 is SGHRS and CDR2 is YFSETQ. The V end lost 2 bases, the J end lost 2 bases, and 8 bases lay between the germline ends. The CDR3: CASSLQGAGANVLTF. The CDR3, as DNA: TGCGCCAGCAGCTTACAGGGAGCTGGGGCCAACGTCCTGACTTTC.

The chain has TRBV20-1 and TRBJ2-1; 8 nucleotides match TRBD1. V shed 0 bases and J 3 bases; nucleotides not matched to a gene: 4. The CDR3 contains 15 residues. From germline, CDR1 is DFQATT and CDR2 SNEGSKA (reference sequence). The DNA for the CDR3 is TGCAGTGCTAGAGAAGGACAGGGTGACTACAATGAGCAGTTCTTC. Protein product: CSAREGQGDYNEQFF.

About this clonotype: The germline gene is not matched at one end of the junction; a read error may be the cause. The CDR3 nucleotides are TGTGCCAGCAGGAAGGGACTAGTTAATGGGCAGTTCTTC. The encoded protein is CASRKGLVNGQFF. This rearrangement joins TRBV6-6 to TRBJ2-1, with 8 nucleotides matching TRBD2. Germline CDR1 MNHNY, CDR2 SVGAGI (reference sequence). This CDR3 comprises 13 residues.

This clonotype has only a few counts. This chain uses TRBV9 with TRBJ2-2, with 7 bases matching TRBD2. The CDR3 totals 17 residues. Germline assignment: CDR1 SGDLS and CDR2 YYNGEE. Trimming removed 4 bases from V and 2 bases from J; junction bases left unmatched: 11. CDR3 amino acids: CASSFPVRGVNTGELFF. Written as DNA, the CDR3 is TGTGCCAGCAGCTTCCCCGTTCGGGGGGTAAACACCGGGGAGCTGTTTTTT. The whole variable domain, remainder taken from reference TRBV9 and TRBJ2-2, is DSGVTQTPKHLITATGQRVTLRCSPRSGDLSVYWYQQSLDQGLQFLIQYYNGEERAKGNILERFSAQQFPDLHSELNLSSLELGDSALYFCASSFPVRGVNTGELFFGEGSRLTVL.

The CDR3 loop is CSAGPSGTDIQYF. Here the CDR3 DNA reads TGCAGTGCTGGCCCTAGCGGGACGGACATTCAGTACTTC. The J gene is TRBJ2-4, the V gene TRBV20-1; 9 bases agree with TRBD2. From germline, CDR1 is DFQATT and CDR2 SNEGSKA (reference sequence). The CDR3 length is 13 residues. V trimming: 5 bases; J trimming: 8 bases; junction bases outside the gene matches: 7.

This clonotype was seen more than once but under ten times. The V call is TRBV20-1, the J call TRBJ2-4, with 14 nucleotides matching TRBD2. The CDR3 spans 15 residues. CDR1 is DFQATT and CDR2 is SNEGSKA in the germline V gene (reference sequence). V shed 5 bases and J 8 bases; nucleotides not matched to a gene: 8. The CDR3 DNA sequence: TGCAGTGCTGCCGGGACTAGCGGGAGCTCGGACATTCAGTACTTC. This sequence encodes CSAAGTSGSSDIQYF.

The rearrangement links TRBV12-3 or TRBV12-4 to TRBJ1-1, with D hard to call. V was cut by 0 bases and J by 7 bases, with 12 bases left in between. The CDR3 is made up of 14 amino acids. CDR3 sequence: CASSLAVAAVEAFF. CDR3 sequence (DNA): TGTGCCAGCAGTTTAGCGGTGGCAGCGGTTGAAGCTTTCTTT.

This clonotype came up many times. The rearrangement uses TRBV5-6 and TRBJ2-2; D remains ambiguous. V was cut by 1 base and J by 5 bases, with 15 bases left in between. CDR1 is SGHDT, CDR2 YYEEEE, per germline. This CDR3 is built from 16 residues. CDR3 sequence: CASSLWLTDPTGELFF. Here the CDR3 DNA reads TGTGCCAGCAGCTTGTGGCTTACTGACCCGACCGGGGAGCTGTTTTTT. Complete variable domain (other parts from reference TRBV5-6 and TRBJ2-2): DAGVTQSPTHLIKTRGQQVTLRCSPKSGHDTVSWYQQALGQGPQFIFQYYEEEERQRGNFPDRFSGHQFPNYSSELNVNALLLGDSALYLCASSLWLTDPTGELFFGEGSRLTVL.